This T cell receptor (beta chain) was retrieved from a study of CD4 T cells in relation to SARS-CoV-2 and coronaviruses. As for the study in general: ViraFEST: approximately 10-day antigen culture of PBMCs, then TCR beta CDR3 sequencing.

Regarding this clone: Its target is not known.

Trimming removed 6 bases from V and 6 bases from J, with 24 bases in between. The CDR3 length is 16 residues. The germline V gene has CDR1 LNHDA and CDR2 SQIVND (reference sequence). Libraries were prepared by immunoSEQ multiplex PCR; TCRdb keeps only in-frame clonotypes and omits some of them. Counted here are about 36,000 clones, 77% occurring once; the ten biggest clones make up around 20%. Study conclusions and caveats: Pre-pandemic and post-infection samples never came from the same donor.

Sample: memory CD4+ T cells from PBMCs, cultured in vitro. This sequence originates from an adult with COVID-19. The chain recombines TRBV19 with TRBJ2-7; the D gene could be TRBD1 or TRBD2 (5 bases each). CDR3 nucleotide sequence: TGTGCCAGTAGACAAACCGCCGGGGCCTCAGCCGCCGAGCAGTACTTC. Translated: CASRQTAGASAAEQYF.